These 26 T cell receptor beta chains originate from one sample sequenced in a study of T cell responses to AZD1222 COVID-19 vaccine. Sequencing was performed with immunoSEQ multiplex PCR; in TCRdb, only in-frame clones are kept and a portion is missing. The table records some 100,000 clones, roughly 87% of them present only once. The sample in question was peripheral blood, obtained on day 0 of AZD1222 vaccination. The receptors were sampled from an adult in good health.

Only one count was recorded for this clone. The chain uses TRBV19 and TRBJ2-1; D is possibly TRBD2 (5 bases). Germline CDR1 and CDR2: LNHDA and SQIVND (reference sequence). Between the trimmed V and J ends, which lost 3 bases and 8 bases, there was a span of 20 bases. The CDR3 runs to 16 residues. CDR3 loop: CASSILAPGLRDEQFF. The DNA of the CDR3 is TGTGCCAGTAGTATCTTAGCGCCGGGCCTACGGGATGAGCAGTTCTTC.

The CDR3 loop is CASSLWAGPTLTNEKLFF. As DNA, the CDR3 is TGTGCCAGCAGTTTATGGGCAGGGCCGACTTTAACTAATGAAAAACTGTTTTTT. The genes are TRBV28 and TRBJ1-4; possible D gene TRBD1, 5 bases. Germline V CDR1 and CDR2: MDHEN, SYDVKM. V lost 0 bases to trimming and J lost 1 base, with 15 bases between them. The CDR3 is 18 amino acids.

This clone was recorded once. The chain joins TRBV4-2 to TRBJ2-3; D call uncertain. CDR3 length: 14 residues. Trimming cost V 1 base and J 2 bases, with 7 bases left between them. Germline assignment: CDR1 LGHNA and CDR2 YNFKEQ. As DNA, the CDR3 is TGTGCCAGCAGCCAAGTTCTTCTCACAGATACGCAGTATTTT. As protein: CASSQVLLTDTQYF.

This clone has a handful of counts. This chain joins TRBV19 and TRBJ1-2; D is uncertain. Trimming shortened V by 3 bases and J by 4 bases, and 6 bases separated the two germline ends. Germline V gene data show CDR1 as LNHDA and CDR2 as SQIVND (reference sequence). This CDR3 contains 12 residues. The CDR3: CASSIDTYGYTF. The CDR3 nucleotides are TGTGCCAGTAGTATTGACACCTATGGCTACACCTTC.

The CDR3: CASSLAVGQGLGETQYF. In DNA form, the CDR3 reads TGCGCCAGCAGCTTGGCAGTAGGACAGGGGTTGGGAGAGACCCAGTACTTC. This rearrangement joins TRBV5-1 to TRBJ2-5; 9 bases are shared with TRBD1. The CDR3 loop spans 17 amino acids. The V and J ends lost 0 bases and 4 bases, in that order; junction bases with no gene match: 10. The germline gives CDR1 SGHRS, CDR2 YFSETQ. Together with reference TRBV5-1 and TRBJ2-5, the CDR3 gives the full variable domain: KAGVTQTPRYLIKTRGQQVTLSCSPISGHRSVSWYQQTPGQGLQFLFEYFSETQRNKGNFPGRFSGRQFSNSRSEMNVSTLELGDSALYLCASSLAVGQGLGETQYFGPGTRLLVL.

The rearrangement joins TRBV6-6 to TRBJ1-2; no reliable D call. This CDR3 contains 14 residues. Germline V gene data show CDR1 as MNHNY and CDR2 as SVGAGI (reference sequence). Trimming shortened V by 5 bases and J by 2 bases, and 12 bases separated the two germline ends. This chain's CDR3 is CASSPPTGNYGYTF. CDR3 DNA: TGTGCCAGCAGTCCACCGACGGGGAACTATGGCTACACCTTC.

A word on this clone: At one end the junction does not follow the germline gene, possibly because of a read error. The rearrangement links TRBV19 to TRBJ1-1; 10 nucleotides align to TRBD1. Germline loops: CDR1 LNHDA, CDR2 SQIVND (reference sequence). CDR3 length: 16 amino acids. The chain's CDR3 is CASALIPGQGNSEAFF. The CDR3 region has the DNA TGTGCAAGCGCCCTAATTCCGGGACAGGGGAACTCTGAAGCTTTCTTT.

The chain uses TRBV5-1 and TRBJ1-1; D gene ambiguous. The germline V gene has CDR1 SGHRS and CDR2 YFSETQ. This CDR3 is 17 amino acids long. Trimming removed 1 base at V and 2 bases at J, with 18 bases between. The CDR3 region is CASSLQPFGSTNTEAFF. CDR3 nucleotide sequence: TGCGCCAGCAGCTTGCAGCCTTTTGGATCAACCAACACTGAAGCTTTCTTT.

This chain uses TRBV5-1 with TRBJ1-1; D not resolved. Germline V gene sequence: CDR1 SGHRS, CDR2 YFSETQ. The V gene lost 0 bases and the J gene lost 0 bases, with 9 bases spanning the gap. The CDR3 spans 15 residues. The CDR3 region is CASSLVSTMNTEAFF. CDR3 DNA: TGCGCCAGCAGCTTGGTAAGCACTATGAACACTGAAGCTTTCTTT.

The rearrangement uses TRBV5-5 and TRBJ2-7, with D uncertain. This CDR3 region has 13 residues. CDR1 SGHKS and CDR2 YYEKEE come from the germline V gene (reference sequence). The ends were cut back, 5 bases at V and 3 bases at J, with 12 bases in the middle. This CDR3 is CASRTEARYEQYF. DNA of the CDR3: TGTGCCAGCAGAACAGAGGCACGCTACGAGCAGTACTTC.

The chain combines TRBV6-1 with TRBJ1-5; D is undetermined. CDR1 is MNHNS, CDR2 SASEGT, per germline. CDR3 length: 15 residues. Trimming left V 2 bases short and J 1 base short, with 9 bases between. The CDR3 spells CASSEPRRSNQPQHF. CDR3 nucleotide sequence: TGTGCCAGCAGTGAACCCCGGAGAAGCAATCAGCCCCAGCATTTT.

The chain recombines TRBV7-8 with TRBJ1-3; no clear D. The CDR3 has 15 residues. In germline, CDR1 is SGHVS, CDR2 FQNEAQ. The V gene lost 4 bases and the J gene lost 4 bases, with 14 bases spanning the gap. The CDR3 reads CASSSLGGIGNTIYF. Written as DNA, the CDR3 is TGTGCCAGCAGCTCCTTAGGAGGGATCGGAAACACCATATATTTT.

CDR3 bases: TGCGCCAGCAGCTTGGTAGGGACAGGGGGTGGACTTGGGGCCAACGTCCTGACTTTC. This codes for CASSLVGTGGGLGANVLTF. The chain uses TRBV5-1 and TRBJ2-6; 11 bases line up with TRBD1. CDR1 and CDR2 from the germline V gene are SGHRS and YFSETQ. The CDR3 contains 19 residues. The V segment lost 0 bases and the J segment 3 bases; nucleotides outside the gene matches: 8.

The V call is TRBV3-1 (or the pseudogene TRBV3-2), the J call TRBJ1-2, with TRBD1 identical over 7 bases. With V trimmed by 2 bases and J by 4 bases, 4 bases remained unmatched. The germline CDR1 and CDR2 sequences are LGHDT and YNNKEL (reference sequence). CDR3 length equals 14 residues. CDR3 nucleotide sequence: TGTGCCAGCAGCCAACACAGGGGTAGCTATGGCTACACCTTC. Protein product: CASSQHRGSYGYTF.

V usage is TRBV5-1 and J usage is TRBJ1-1; D gene uncertain. The CDR3 loop spans 14 amino acids. Trimming took 1 base from V and 6 from J, leaving 13 bases between them. Germline CDR1 and CDR2: SGHRS and YFSETQ. CDR3 protein: CASSLSGSRAEAFF. The DNA for the CDR3 is TGCGCCAGCAGCTTGAGCGGATCCCGAGCTGAAGCTTTCTTT.

The V gene is TRBV11-1, the J gene TRBJ2-4, with TRBD1 identical over 11 bases. The CDR3 consists of 16 residues. Germline assignment: CDR1 SGHAT and CDR2 FQDESV (reference sequence). J was trimmed by 3 bases and V by 4 bases; bases with no gene match: 5. CDR3: CASSSGQGAGKNIQYF. The CDR3 DNA reads TGTGCCAGCAGCTCCGGACAGGGGGCTGGCAAAAACATTCAGTACTTC.

The genes are TRBV10-2 and TRBJ1-1; D unclear. V lost 2 bases to trimming and J lost 5 bases, with 12 bases between them. CDR1 is WSHSY and CDR2 is SAAADI in the germline V gene. The CDR3 runs to 14 residues. The CDR3 sequence is CASSEGRLWTEAFF. The CDR3 nucleotides are TGCGCCAGCAGTGAGGGCAGATTATGGACTGAAGCTTTCTTT.

The V and J genes are TRBV11-3 and TRBJ2-1; TRBD2 matches at 7 bases. The CDR3 runs 16 residues. V lost 5 bases, J lost 2 bases, and 9 bases stayed unmatched. Germline V lookup: CDR1 SGHNT, CDR2 YENEEA. CDR3 amino acids: CASSNPPSGPYNEQFF. For the CDR3, the DNA is TGTGCCAGCAGCAACCCACCTAGCGGCCCCTACAATGAGCAGTTCTTC.

V is TRBV2 and J is TRBJ1-2; TRBD1 matches at 7 bases. V trimming: 6 bases; J trimming: 7 bases; junction bases outside the gene matches: 14. The CDR3 is 15 residues long. Per germline, CDR1 SNHLY and CDR2 FYNNEI. The CDR3 DNA reads as TGTGCCAGCAGCGCAACGTCAAGGGGGCATGTTGGCTACACCTTC. Protein product: CASSATSRGHVGYTF.

The V call is TRBV27, the J call TRBJ1-1; D uncertain. Germline CDR1 reads MNHEY; CDR2 reads SMNVEV (reference sequence). The CDR3 sequence is 13 residues long. The V gene lost 3 bases and the J gene lost 1 base, with 6 bases spanning the gap. CDR3 DNA: TGTGCCAGCAGTTTTGATTCGAACACTGAAGCTTTCTTT. Amino acid sequence: CASSFDSNTEAFF.

The rearrangement links TRBV2 to TRBJ2-5; D might be TRBD1 (5 bases). CDR3 length: 15 amino acids. The germline V gene has CDR1 SNHLY and CDR2 FYNNEI. V lost 5 bases and J 1 base, leaving 14 bases between the germline ends. The chain's CDR3 is CASSITRQTQETQYF. The CDR3 DNA sequence: TGTGCCAGCAGTATAACTCGACAGACCCAAGAGACCCAGTACTTC.

This chain links TRBV4-1 with TRBJ2-1, with 7 bases fitting TRBD1. J lost 5 bases, V lost 4 bases, and 5 bases had no gene match. CDR3 length: 14 residues. Germline CDR1 and CDR2: MGHRA and YSYEKL. The CDR3 region is CASSPGTANNEQFF. In nucleotides, the CDR3 is TGCGCCAGCAGCCCGGGGACAGCAAACAATGAGCAGTTCTTC.

This clone occurred once. This chain connects TRBV6-1 to TRBJ1-6; 8 bases align to TRBD1. CDR3 length: 15 residues. V lost 3 bases and J lost 6; bases outside the gene matches: 4. Germline V gene lookup returns CDR1 MNHNS and CDR2 SASEGT. CDR3 in amino acids: CASSDRQGFNSPLHF. For the CDR3, the DNA is TGTGCCAGCAGTGACCGACAGGGGTTTAATTCACCCCTCCACTTT.

The V gene is TRBV15, the J gene TRBJ1-6, with D unclear. In germline, CDR1 is LNHNV, CDR2 YYDKDF (reference sequence). Trimming shortened V by 5 bases and J by 7 bases, and 18 bases separated the two germline ends. CDR3 size: 16 residues. CDR3 amino acids: CATSSLDEGYNSPLHF. The CDR3 DNA sequence: TGTGCCACCAGCTCCCTTGACGAAGGCTACAATTCACCCCTCCACTTT.

The chain joins TRBV5-1 to TRBJ1-4, with TRBD1 matching 9 bases. Trimming took 1 base from V and 7 from J; bases not matched to a gene: 2. Germline assignment: CDR1 SGHRS and CDR2 YFSETQ. The CDR3 consists of 14 residues. CDR3 coding DNA: TGCGCCAGCAGCTTGACAGGGGGCCCTGAAAAACTGTTTTTT. This gives the protein CASSLTGGPEKLFF.

The chain carries TRBV6-5 and TRBJ1-5; D not resolved. This CDR3 has 14 amino acids. V lost 7 bases and J lost 5, with 15 bases in between. The germline V gene has CDR1 MNHEY and CDR2 SVGAGI. CDR3 protein: CASKSPGGHQPQHF. The DNA of the CDR3 is TGTGCCAGCAAAAGTCCAGGTGGGCATCAGCCCCAGCATTTT.